Included here is one T cell receptor beta chain sequence, with context. The antigen remains undetermined. Genomic DNA (from each subset) was split evenly across several immunoSEQ plates. Method: immunoSEQ multiplex PCR; TCRdb's copy keeps in-frame clones and lacks some. Counted here are a few million clones, nearly 97% occurring once; the ten biggest clones make up more than 0.1%. Everyone who donated was a Caucasian adult who lived in Nashville, Tennessee. The data derive from a study of shared clonotypes between healthy human individuals. Study-wide results and limits: A generally larger estimated richness was seen in naive subsets than in memory subsets.

The TCR sequence derives from a man between 18 and 35 years old in good health. Sequenced: naive CD4+ T cells sorted from blood. Subset denoted: CD45RA+ positively selected.

The CDR3 coding sequence is TGTGCCAGCAGTGCTGGGGTGGTCGGGGAGCTGTTTTTT. It specifies CASSAGVVGELFF. This chain connects TRBV6-6 to TRBJ2-2, with unresolved D. V was cut by 5 bases and J by 7 bases, with 11 bases left in between. The CDR3 is 13 amino acids. Germline-derived CDR1 and CDR2 are MNHNY and SVGAGI (reference sequence).